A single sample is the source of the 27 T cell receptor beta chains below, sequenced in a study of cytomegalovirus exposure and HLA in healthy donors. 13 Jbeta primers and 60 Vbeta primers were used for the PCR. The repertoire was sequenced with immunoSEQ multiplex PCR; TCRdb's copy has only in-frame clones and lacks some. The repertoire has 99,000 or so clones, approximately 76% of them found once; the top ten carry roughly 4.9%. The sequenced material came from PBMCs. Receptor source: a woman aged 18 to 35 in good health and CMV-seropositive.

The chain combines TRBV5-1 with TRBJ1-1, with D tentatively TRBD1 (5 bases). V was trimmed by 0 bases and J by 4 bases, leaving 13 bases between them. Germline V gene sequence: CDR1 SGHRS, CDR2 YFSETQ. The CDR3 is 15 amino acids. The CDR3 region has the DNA TGCGCCAGCAGCTTGGGGCTGGGGCAGGCCACTGAAGCTTTCTTT. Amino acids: CASSLGLGQATEAFF.

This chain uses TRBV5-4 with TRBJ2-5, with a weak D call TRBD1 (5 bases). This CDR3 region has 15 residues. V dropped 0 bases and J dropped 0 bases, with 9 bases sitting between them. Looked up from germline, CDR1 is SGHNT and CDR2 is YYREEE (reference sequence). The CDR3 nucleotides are TGTGCCAGCAGCTTGGAAGAAGGGGACCAAGAGACCCAGTACTTC. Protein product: CASSLEEGDQETQYF.

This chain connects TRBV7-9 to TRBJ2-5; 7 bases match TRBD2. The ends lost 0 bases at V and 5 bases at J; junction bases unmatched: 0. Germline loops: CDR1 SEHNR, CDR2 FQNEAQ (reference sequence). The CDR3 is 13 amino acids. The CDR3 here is CASSLAGGETQYF. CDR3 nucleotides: TGTGCCAGCAGCTTAGCGGGAGGGGAGACCCAGTACTTC.

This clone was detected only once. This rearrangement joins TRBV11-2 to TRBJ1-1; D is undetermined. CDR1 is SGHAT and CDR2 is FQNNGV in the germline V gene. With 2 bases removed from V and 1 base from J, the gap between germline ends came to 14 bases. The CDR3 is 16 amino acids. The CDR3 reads CASSLLRNAENTEAFF. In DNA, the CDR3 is TGTGCCAGCAGCTTACTCAGAAACGCGGAGAACACTGAAGCTTTCTTT.

This CDR3 is CASSPGGLASVGEQYF. The CDR3 nucleotides are TGTGCCAGCAGCCCCGGTGGACTAGCGTCAGTGGGGGAGCAGTACTTC. The chain is built from TRBV5-4 and TRBJ2-7, with 9 positions matching TRBD2. The V gene end was trimmed by 4 bases and the J gene end by 7 bases; junction bases not matched to a gene: 15. The germline V gene has CDR1 SGHNT and CDR2 YYREEE (reference sequence). This CDR3 comprises 16 residues.

The CDR3 sequence: CASSTQGQGEETQYF. The DNA of the CDR3 is TGCGCCAGCAGCACGCAGGGACAGGGGGAAGAGACCCAGTACTTC. The chain combines TRBV5-1 with TRBJ2-5, with TRBD1 matching over 11 bases. Trimming at V came to 4 bases and at J to 3 bases, leaving 5 bases not matched to a gene. Germline lookup yields CDR1 SGHRS and CDR2 YFSETQ. CDR3 size: 15 residues.

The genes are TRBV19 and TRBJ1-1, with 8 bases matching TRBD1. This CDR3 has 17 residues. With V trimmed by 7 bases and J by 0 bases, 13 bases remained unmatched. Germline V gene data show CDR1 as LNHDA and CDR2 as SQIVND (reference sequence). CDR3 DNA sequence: TGTGCCAGTACCTCCCTGACAGGGGCGAGTATGAACACTGAAGCTTTCTTT. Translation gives CASTSLTGASMNTEAFF.

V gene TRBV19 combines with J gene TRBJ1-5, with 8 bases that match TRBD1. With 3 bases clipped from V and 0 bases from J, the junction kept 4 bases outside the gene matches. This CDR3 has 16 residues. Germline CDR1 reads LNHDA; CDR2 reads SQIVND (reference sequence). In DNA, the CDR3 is TGTGCCAGTAGTATGACAGGGGCTAATAGCAATCAGCCCCAGCATTTT. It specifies CASSMTGANSNQPQHF.

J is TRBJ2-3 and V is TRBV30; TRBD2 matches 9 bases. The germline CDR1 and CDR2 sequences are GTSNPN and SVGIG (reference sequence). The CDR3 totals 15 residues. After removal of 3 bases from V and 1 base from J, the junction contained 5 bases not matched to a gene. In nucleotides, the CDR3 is TGTGCCTGGAGCCGAAGACTAGCGGGCACAGATACGCAGTATTTT. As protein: CAWSRRLAGTDTQYF.

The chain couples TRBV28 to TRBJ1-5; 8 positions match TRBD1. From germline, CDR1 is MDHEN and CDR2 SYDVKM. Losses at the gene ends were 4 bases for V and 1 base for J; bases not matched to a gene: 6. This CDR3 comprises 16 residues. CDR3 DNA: TGTGCCAGCAGTTCACAGGGGGAAGGCAGCAATCAGCCCCAGCATTTT. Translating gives CASSSQGEGSNQPQHF.

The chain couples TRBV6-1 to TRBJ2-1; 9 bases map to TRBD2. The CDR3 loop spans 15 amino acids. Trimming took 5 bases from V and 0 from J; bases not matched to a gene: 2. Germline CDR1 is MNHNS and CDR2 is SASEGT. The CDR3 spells CASSQTSGSYNEQFF. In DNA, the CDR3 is TGTGCCAGCAGTCAGACTAGCGGCTCCTACAATGAGCAGTTCTTC.

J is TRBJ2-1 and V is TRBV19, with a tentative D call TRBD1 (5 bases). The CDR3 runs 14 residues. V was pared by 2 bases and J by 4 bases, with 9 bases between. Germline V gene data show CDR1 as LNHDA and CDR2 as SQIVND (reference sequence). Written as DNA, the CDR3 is TGTGCCAGTAGTATAAGTCAGGGATACAATGAGCAGTTCTTC. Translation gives CASSISQGYNEQFF.

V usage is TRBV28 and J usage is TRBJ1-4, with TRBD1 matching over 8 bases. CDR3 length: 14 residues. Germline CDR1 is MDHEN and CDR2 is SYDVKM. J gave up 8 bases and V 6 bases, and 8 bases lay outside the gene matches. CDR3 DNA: TGTGCCAGCAGGGAGACAGGGGTGGGGGAAAAACTGTTTTTT. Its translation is CASRETGVGEKLFF. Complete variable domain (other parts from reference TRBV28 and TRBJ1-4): DVKVTQSSRYLVKRTGEKVFLECVQDMDHENMFWYRQDPGLGLRLIYFSYDVKMKEKGDIPEGYSVSREKKERFSLILESASTNQTSMYLCASRETGVGEKLFFGSGTQLSVL.

The CDR3 is CASSLTRVGEQFF. The DNA for the CDR3 is TGCGCCAGCAGCCTAACCCGGGTGGGTGAGCAGTTCTTC. The chain has TRBV4-1 and TRBJ2-1; D uncertain. V shed 4 bases and J shed 9 bases, with 13 bases lying between them. The CDR3 covers 13 residues. The germline CDR1 and CDR2 sequences are MGHRA and YSYEKL.

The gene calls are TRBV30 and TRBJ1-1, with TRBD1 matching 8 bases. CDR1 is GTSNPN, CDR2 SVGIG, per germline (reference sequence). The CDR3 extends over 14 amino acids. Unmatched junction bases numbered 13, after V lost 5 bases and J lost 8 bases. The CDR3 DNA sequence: TGTGCCTGGGCCAACGGACAGGGAAGTTTGGAAGCTTTCTTT. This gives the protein CAWANGQGSLEAFF.

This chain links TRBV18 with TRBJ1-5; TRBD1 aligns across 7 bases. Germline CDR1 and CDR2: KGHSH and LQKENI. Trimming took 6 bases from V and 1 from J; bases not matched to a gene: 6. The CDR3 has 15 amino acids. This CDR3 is CASSRATGSNQPQHF. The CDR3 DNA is TGTGCCAGCTCTCGGGCGACAGGGAGCAATCAGCCCCAGCATTTT.

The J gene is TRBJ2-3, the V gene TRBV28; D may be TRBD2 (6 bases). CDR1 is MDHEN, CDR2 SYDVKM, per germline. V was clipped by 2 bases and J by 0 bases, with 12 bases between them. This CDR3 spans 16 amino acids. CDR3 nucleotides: TGTGCCAGCAGTTTAACATGGGGAGGTAGCACAGATACGCAGTATTTT. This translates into CASSLTWGGSTDTQYF.

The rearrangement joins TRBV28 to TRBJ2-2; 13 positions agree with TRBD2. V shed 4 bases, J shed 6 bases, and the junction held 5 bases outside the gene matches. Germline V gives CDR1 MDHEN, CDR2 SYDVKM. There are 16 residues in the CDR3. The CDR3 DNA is TGTGCCAGCAGTTCTCCCGGACTAGCGGGAGCCGGGGAGCTGTTTTTT. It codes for CASSSPGLAGAGELFF. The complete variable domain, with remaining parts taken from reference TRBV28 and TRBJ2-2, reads DVKVTQSSRYLVKRTGEKVFLECVQDMDHENMFWYRQDPGLGLRLIYFSYDVKMKEKGDIPEGYSVSREKKERFSLILESASTNQTSMYLCASSSPGLAGAGELFFGEGSRLTVL.

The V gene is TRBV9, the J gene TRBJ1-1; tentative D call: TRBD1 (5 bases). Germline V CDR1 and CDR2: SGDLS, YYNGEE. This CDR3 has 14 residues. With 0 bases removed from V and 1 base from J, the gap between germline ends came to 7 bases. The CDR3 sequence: CASSVVQENTEAFF. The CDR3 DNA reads TGTGCCAGCAGCGTAGTACAGGAGAACACTGAAGCTTTCTTT.

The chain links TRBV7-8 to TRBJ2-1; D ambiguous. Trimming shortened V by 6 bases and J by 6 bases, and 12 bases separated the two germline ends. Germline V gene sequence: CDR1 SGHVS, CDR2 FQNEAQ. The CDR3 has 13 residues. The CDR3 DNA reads TGTGCCAGCAGTTTTCCCACGGGCAATGAGCAGTTCTTC. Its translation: CASSFPTGNEQFF.

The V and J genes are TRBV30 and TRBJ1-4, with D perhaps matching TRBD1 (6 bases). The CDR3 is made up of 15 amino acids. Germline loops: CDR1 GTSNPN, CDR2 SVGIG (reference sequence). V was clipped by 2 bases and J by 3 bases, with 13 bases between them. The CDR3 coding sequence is TGTGCCTGGAGTCTTTTGGACAGTCCTAATGAAAAACTGTTTTTT. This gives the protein CAWSLLDSPNEKLFF.

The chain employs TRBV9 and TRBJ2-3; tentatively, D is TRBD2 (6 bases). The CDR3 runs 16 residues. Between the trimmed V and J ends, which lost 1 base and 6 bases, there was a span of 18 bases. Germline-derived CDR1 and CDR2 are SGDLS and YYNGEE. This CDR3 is CASSVPSDSSWDTQYF. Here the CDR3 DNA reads TGTGCCAGCAGCGTACCTAGCGACAGCTCATGGGATACGCAGTATTTT.

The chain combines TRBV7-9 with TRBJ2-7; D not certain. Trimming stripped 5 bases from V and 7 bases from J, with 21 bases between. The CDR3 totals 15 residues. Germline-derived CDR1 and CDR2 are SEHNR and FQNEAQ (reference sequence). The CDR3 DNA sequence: TGTGCCAGCAGCCCGGCGGTACCCCGGGTCGCGGAGCAGTACTTC. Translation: CASSPAVPRVAEQYF.

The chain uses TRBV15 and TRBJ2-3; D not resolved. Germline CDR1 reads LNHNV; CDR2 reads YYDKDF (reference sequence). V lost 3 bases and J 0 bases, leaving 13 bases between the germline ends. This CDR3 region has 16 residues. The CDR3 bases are TGTGCCACCAGCAGCAAGAGAGAGCGAAGCACAGATACGCAGTATTTT. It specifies CATSSKRERSTDTQYF. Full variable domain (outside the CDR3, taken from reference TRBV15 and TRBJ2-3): DAMVIQNPRYQVTQFGKPVTLSCSQTLNHNVMYWYQQKSSQAPKLLFHYYDKDFNNEADTPDNFQSRRPNTSFCFLDIRSPGLGDTAMYLCATSSKRERSTDTQYFGPGTRLTVL.

CDR3 coding DNA: TGTGCCACCCTGGGGGCTCTGGGCAATGAGCAGTTCTTC. Translation: CATLGALGNEQFF. This chain connects TRBV28 to TRBJ2-1, with a weak D call TRBD1 (6 bases). This CDR3 is 13 amino acids long. Germline V gene sequence: CDR1 MDHEN, CDR2 SYDVKM. Trimming took off 10 bases at V and 6 bases at J, with 16 bases between the two ends.

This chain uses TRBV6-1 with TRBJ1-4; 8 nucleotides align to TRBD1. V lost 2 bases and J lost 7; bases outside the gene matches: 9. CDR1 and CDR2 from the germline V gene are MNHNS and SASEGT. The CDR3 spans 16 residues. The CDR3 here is CASSERQGAIFEKLFF. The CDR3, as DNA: TGTGCCAGCAGTGAAAGGCAGGGGGCGATTTTTGAAAAACTGTTTTTT.

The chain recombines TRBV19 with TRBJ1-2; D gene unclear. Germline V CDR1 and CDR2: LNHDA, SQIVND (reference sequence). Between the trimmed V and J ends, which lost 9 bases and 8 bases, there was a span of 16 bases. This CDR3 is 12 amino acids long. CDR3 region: CASRAPAGGYTF. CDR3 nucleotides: TGTGCCAGCCGTGCCCCCGCGGGGGGCTACACCTTC.